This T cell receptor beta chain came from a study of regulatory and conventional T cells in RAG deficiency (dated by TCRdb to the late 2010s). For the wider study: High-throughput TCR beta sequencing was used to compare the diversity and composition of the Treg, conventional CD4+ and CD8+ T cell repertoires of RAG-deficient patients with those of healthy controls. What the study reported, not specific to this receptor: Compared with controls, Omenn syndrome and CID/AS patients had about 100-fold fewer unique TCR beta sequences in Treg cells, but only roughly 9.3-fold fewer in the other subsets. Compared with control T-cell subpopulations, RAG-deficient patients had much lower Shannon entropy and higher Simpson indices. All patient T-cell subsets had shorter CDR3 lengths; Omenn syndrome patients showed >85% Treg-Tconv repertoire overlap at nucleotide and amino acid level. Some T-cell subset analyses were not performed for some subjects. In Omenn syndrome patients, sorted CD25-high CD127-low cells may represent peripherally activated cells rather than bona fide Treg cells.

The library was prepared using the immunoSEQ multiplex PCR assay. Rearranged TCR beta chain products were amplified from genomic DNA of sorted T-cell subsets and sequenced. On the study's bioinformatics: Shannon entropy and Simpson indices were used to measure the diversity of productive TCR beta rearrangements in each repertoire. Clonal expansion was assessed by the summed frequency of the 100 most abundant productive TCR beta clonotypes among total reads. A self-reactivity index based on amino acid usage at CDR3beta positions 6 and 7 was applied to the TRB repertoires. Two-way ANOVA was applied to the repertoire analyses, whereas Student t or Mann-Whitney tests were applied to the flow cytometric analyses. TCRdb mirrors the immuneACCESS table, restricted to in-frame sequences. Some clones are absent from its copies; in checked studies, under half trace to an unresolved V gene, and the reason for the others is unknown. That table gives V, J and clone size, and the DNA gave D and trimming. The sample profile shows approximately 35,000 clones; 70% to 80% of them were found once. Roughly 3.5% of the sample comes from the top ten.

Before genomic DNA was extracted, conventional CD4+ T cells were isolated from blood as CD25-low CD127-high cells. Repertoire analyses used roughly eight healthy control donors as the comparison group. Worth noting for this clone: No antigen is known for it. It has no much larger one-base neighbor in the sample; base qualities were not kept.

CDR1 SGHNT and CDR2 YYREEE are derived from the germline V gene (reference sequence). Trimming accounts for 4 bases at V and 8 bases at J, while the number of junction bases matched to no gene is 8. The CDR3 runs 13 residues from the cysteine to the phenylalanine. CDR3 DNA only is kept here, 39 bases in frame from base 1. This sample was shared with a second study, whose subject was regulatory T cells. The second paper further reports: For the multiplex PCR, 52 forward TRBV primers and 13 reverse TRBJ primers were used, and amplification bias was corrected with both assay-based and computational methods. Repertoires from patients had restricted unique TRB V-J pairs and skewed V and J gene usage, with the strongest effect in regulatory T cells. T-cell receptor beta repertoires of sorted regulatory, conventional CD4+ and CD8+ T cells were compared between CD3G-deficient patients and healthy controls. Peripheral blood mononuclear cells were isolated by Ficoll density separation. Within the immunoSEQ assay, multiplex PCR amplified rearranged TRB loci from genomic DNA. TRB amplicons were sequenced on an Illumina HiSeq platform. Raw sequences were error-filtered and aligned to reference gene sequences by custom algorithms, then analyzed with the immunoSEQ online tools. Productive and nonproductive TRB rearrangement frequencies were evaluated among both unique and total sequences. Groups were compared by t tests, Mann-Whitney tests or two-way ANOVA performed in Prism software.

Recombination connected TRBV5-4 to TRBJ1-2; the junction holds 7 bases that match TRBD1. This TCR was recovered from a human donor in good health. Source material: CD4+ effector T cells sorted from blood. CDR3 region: CASSLTGRRGYTF. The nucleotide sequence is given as TGTGCCAGCAGCCTGACAGGGAGGCGAGGCTACACCTTC.